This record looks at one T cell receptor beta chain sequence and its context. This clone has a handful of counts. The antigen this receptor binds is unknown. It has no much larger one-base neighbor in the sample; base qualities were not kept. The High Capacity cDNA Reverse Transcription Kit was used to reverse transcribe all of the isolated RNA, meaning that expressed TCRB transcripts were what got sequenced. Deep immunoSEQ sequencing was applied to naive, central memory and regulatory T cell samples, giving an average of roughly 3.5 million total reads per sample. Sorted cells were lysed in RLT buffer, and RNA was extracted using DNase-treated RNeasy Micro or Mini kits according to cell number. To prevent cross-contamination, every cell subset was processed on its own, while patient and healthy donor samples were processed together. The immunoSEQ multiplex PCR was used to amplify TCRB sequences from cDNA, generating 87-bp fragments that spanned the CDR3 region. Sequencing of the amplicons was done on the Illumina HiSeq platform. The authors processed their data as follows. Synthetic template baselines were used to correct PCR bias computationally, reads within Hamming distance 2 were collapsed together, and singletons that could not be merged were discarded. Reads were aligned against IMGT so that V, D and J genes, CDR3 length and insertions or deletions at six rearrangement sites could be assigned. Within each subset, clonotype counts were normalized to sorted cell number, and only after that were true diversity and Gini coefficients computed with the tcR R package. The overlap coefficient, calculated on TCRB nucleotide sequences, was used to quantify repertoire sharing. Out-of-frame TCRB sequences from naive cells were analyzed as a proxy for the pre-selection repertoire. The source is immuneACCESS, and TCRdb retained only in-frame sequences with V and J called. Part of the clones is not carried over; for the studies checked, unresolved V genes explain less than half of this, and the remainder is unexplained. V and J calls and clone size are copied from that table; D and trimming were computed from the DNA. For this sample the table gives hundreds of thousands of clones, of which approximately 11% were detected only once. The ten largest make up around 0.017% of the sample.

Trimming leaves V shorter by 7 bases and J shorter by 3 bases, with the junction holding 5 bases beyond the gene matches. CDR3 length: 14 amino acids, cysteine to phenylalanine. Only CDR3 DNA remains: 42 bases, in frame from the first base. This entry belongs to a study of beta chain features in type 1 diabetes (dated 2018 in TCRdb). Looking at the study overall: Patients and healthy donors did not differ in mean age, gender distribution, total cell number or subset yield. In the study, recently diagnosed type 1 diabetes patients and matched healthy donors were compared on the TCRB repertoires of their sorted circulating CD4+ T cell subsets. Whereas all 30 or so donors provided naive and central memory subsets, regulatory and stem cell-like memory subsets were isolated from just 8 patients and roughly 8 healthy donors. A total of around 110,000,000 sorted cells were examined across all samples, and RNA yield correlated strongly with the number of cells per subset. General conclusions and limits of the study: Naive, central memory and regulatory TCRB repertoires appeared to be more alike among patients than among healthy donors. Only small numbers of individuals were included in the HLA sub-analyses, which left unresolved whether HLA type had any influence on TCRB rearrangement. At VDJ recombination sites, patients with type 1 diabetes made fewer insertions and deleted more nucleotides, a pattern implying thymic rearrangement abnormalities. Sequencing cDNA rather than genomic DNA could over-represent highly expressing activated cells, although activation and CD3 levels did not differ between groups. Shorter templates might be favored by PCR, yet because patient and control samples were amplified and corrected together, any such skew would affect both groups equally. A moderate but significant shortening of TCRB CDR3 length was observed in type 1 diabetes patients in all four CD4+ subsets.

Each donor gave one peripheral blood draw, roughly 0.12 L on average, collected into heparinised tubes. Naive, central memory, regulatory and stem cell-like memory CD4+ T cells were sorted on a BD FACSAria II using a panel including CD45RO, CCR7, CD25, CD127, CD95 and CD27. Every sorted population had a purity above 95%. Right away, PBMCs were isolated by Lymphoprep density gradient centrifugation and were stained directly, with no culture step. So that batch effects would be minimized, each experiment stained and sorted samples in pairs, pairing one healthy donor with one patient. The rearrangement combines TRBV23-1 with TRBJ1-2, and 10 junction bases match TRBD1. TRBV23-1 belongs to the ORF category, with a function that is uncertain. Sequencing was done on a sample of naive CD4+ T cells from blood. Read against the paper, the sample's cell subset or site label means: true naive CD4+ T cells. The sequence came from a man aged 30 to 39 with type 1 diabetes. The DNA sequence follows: TGCGCCAGCAACCAGGACAGGGGGGACTATGGCTACACCTTC. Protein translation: CASNQDRGDYGYTF.